The sequence of this T cell receptor (beta chain) was determined in a study of T-cell reconstitution after alpha-beta-depleted transplantation in children. This clonotype has a single count. Antigen unknown. Germline assignment: CDR1 SNHLY and CDR2 FYNNEI. V lost 6 bases, J lost 4 bases, and 19 bases lay in between. The CDR3 sequence is 16 residues long. The library targeted TCRbeta and was prepared with unique molecular identifiers. TCRdb itself ran the PCR reads through MiXCR, one entry per CDR3 protein. The table lists approximately 1,000,000 distinct CDR3 sequences, around 30% of them singletons. Overall study findings and caveats: Some patients' high day-60 TCRbeta diversity was attributed to recipient cells surviving conditioning. Hyperexpanded clones declined; after one year, newly produced T cells mostly supplied diversity. Two months or so post-transplant, alpha-beta T cells reportedly derived from several hundred expanded graft clones.

This sequence joins TRBV2 and TRBJ1-5, with D maybe TRBD1 (5 bases). Sequenced material: PBMCs, mostly from graft donor cells, taken 360 days after TCRalphabeta/CD19-depleted stem cell transplant. The clonotype originates from a boy younger than two who had a stem cell transplant for SCID, so the T cells may come from the graft donor. CDR3 in amino acids: CASRSGQGETNQPQHF. CDR3 coding DNA: TGTGCCAGCAGGTCGGGGCAGGGCGAAACAAATCAGCCCCAGCATTTT.